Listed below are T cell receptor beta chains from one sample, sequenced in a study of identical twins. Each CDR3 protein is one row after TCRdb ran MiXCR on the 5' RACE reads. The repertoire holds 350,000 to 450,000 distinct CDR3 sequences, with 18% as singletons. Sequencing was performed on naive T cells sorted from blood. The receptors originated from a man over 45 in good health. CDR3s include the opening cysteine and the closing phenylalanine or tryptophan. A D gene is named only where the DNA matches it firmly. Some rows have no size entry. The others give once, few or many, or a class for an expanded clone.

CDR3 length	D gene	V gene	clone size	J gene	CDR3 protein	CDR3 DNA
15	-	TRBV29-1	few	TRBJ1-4	CSAQLTGATNEKLFF	TGCAGCGCGCAGCTGACAGGCGCAACTAATGAAAAACTGTTTTTT
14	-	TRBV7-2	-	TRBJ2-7	CASSLASGNYEQYF	TGTGCCAGCAGCTTAGCTAGCGGTAACTACGAGCAGTACTTC
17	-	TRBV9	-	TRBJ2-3	CASSLRGDTGGADTQYF	TGTGCCAGCAGCCTCCGCGGCGACACAGGGGGGGCAGATACGCAGTATTTT
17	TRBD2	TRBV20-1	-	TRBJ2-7	CSARDRGGTGGSYEQYF	TGCAGTGCTAGAGATCGGGGGGGAACAGGTGGTTCCTACGAGCAGTACTTC
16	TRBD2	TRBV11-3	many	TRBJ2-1	CASSQRSSGRANEQFF	TGTGCCAGCAGCCAGCGCTCTAGCGGGAGGGCCAATGAGCAGTTCTTC
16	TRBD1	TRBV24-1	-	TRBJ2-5	CATSDGQGGYQKTQYF	TGTGCCACCAGTGACGGACAGGGGGGATACCAGAAGACCCAGTACTTC
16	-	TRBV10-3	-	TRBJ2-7	CAIRGAKGTKSYEQYF	TGTGCCATCAGGGGTGCGAAGGGGACAAAATCCTACGAGCAGTACTTC
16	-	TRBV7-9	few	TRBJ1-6	CASSGGGLSYNSPLHF	TGTGCCAGCAGCGGGGGTGGGCTCTCCTATAATTCACCCCTCCACTTT
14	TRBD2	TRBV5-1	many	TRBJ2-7	CASSFGGGSYEQYF	TGTGCCAGCAGCTTCGGCGGGGGGAGCTACGAGCAGTACTTC
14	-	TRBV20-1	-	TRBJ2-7	CSARNAGTSYEQYF	TGCAGTGCTAGAAACGCCGGCACCTCCTACGAGCAGTACTTC
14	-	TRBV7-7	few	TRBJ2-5	CASSLQGVRETQYF	TGTGCTAGCAGCTTGCAAGGGGTCCGGGAGACCCAGTACTTC
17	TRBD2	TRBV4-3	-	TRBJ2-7	CASSQRLAGGLSYEQYF	TGCGCCAGCAGCCAACGGCTAGCGGGGGGACTATCCTACGAGCAGTACTTC
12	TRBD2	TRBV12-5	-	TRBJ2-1	CASISSGGKQFF	TGTGCTAGTATCTCTAGCGGAGGGAAGCAGTTCTTC
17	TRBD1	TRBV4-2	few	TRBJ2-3	CASSQVPDRGHFDTQYF	TGTGCCAGCAGCCAAGTTCCCGACAGGGGGCATTTCGATACGCAGTATTTT
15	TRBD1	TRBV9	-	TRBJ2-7	CASSVGGTGTYEQYF	TGTGCCAGCAGCGTAGGAGGGACAGGGACCTACGAGCAGTACTTC
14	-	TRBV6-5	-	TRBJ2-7	CASSYLQVSGEQYF	TGTGCCAGCAGTTACTTACAGGTATCCGGCGAGCAGTACTTC
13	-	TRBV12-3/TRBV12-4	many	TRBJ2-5	CASSFGRRETQYF	TGTGCCAGCAGTTTCGGCAGGCGGGAGACCCAGTACTTC
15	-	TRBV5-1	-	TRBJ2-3	CASSFVSEATDTQYF	TGCGCCAGCAGCTTCGTTTCGGAGGCAACAGATACGCAGTATTTT
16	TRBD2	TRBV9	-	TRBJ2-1	CASSPGLAGEYDEQFF	TGTGCCAGCAGCCCCGGACTAGCGGGAGAGTACGATGAGCAGTTCTTC
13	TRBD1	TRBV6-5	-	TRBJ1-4	CASSSAGGEKLFF	TGTGCCAGCAGTTCTGCAGGGGGTGAAAAACTGTTTTTT
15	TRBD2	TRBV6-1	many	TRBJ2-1	CASSPGLAGVNEQFF	TGTGCCAGCAGTCCGGGACTAGCGGGAGTCAATGAGCAGTTCTTC
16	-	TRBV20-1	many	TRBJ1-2	CSARETLNRNWYGYTF	TGCAGTGCTAGAGAAACACTAAACAGGAATTGGTATGGCTACACCTTC
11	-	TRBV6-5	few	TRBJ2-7	CASRDAVEQYF	TGTGCCAGCAGAGACGCGGTCGAGCAGTACTTC
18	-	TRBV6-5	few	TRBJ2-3	CASSSFSPGTASTDTQYF	TGTGCCAGCAGTTCCTTCAGTCCGGGCACAGCCAGCACAGATACGCAGTATTTT
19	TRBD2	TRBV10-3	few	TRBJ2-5	CAISGARLAGGPGGETQYF	TGTGCCATCAGTGGAGCCCGACTAGCGGGGGGCCCGGGAGGAGAGACCCAGTACTTC
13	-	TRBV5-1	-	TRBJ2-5	CASSLNSKETQYF	TGCGCCAGCAGCTTGAACAGTAAAGAGACCCAGTACTTC
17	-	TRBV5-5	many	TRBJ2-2	CASSPIPGTVNTGELFF	TGTGCCAGCAGCCCAATACCCGGGACGGTAAACACCGGGGAGCTGTTTTTT
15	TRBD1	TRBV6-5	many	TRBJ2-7	CASSSRDRGLYEQYF	TGTGCCAGCAGTTCCCGGGACAGGGGGCTGTACGAGCAGTACTTC
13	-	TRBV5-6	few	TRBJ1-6	CASLANPNSPLHF	TGTGCCAGCCTAGCGAACCCCAATTCACCCCTCCACTTT
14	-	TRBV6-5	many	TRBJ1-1	CASSYSQGSTEAFF	TGTGCCAGCAGTTACTCCCAGGGATCCACTGAAGCTTTCTTT
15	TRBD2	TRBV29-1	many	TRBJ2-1	CSVEGTSESYNEQFF	TGCAGCGTTGAAGGGACTAGCGAATCGTACAATGAGCAGTTCTTC
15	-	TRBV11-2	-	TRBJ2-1	CASSLDRELYNEQFF	TGTGCCAGCAGCTTAGATCGGGAGCTCTACAATGAGCAGTTCTTC
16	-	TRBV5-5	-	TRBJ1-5	CASSLAGELSNQPQHF	TGTGCCAGCAGCTTGGCCGGGGAGCTTAGCAATCAGCCCCAGCATTTT
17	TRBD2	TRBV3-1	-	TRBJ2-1	CASSQPYGLAGMNEQFF	TGTGCCAGCAGCCAACCCTACGGACTAGCGGGAATGAATGAGCAGTTCTTC
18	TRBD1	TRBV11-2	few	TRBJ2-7	CASSLVGTGVGRSYEQYF	TGTGCCAGCAGCTTAGTTGGGACAGGGGTAGGAAGGTCCTACGAGCAGTACTTC